A single count supports the clone carrying this T cell receptor (beta chain). This sample is part of a study of cytomegalovirus exposure and HLA in healthy donors. Study at large: The use of the same platform for the 95 to 150 validation repertoires and the 550 to 850 first-cohort repertoires was reported by a later analysis.

The CDR3 runs to 15 residues. Germline values: CDR1 LGHNA, CDR2 YSLEER. Trimming took 1 base from V and 7 from J, leaving 16 bases between them. The repertoire was sequenced with immunoSEQ multiplex PCR; TCRdb's copy has only in-frame clones and lacks some. The sample gives roughly 68,000 clones, more than 85% of which show up once; around 1.5% is in the top ten. The chain couples TRBV4-3 to TRBJ1-2; the D gene is possibly TRBD1 (6 bases). Specimen: PBMCs. The TCR sequence derives from a woman between 18 and 29 years old in good health and CMV-seronegative. The CDR3 region has the DNA TGCGCCAGCAGCCAAGTAGGGGGGGGATTATCTGGCTACACCTTC. This sequence encodes CASSQVGGGLSGYTF.